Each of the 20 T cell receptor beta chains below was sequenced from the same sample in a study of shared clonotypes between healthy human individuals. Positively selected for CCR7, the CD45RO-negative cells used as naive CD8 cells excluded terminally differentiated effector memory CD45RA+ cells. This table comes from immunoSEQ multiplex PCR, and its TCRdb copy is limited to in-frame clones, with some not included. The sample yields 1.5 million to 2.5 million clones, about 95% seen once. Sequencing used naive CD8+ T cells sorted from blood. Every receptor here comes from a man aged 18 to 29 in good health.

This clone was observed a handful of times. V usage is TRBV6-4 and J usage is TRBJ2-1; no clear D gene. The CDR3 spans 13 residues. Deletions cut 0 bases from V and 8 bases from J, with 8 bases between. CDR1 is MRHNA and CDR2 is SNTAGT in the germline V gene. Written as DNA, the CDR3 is TGTGCCAGCAGTGACTCGATTGCCGATGAGCAGTTCTTC. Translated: CASSDSIADEQFF.

The CDR3 DNA is TGTGCCAGCAGCTTGTTCACAGGGGTCGGTGAAAAACTGTTTTTT. Its translation: CASSLFTGVGEKLFF. The chain has TRBV11-2 and TRBJ1-4; 7 bases fit TRBD1. CDR3 length: 15 residues. Trimming cost V 3 bases and J 7 bases; bases outside gene matches: 8. CDR1 and CDR2 from the germline V gene are SGHAT and FQNNGV.

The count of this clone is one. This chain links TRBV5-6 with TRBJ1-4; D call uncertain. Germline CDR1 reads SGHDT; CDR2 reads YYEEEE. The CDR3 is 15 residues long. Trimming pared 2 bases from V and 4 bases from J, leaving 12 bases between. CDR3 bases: TGTGCCAGCAGCTTCAACAGCAGGTTTAATGAAAAACTGTTTTTT. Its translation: CASSFNSRFNEKLFF.

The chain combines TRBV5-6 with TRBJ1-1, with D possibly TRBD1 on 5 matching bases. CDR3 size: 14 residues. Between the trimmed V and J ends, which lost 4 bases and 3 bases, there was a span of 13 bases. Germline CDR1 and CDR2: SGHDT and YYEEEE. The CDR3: CASSHGVGDTEAFF. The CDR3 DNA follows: TGTGCCAGCAGCCACGGGGTGGGGGACACTGAAGCTTTCTTT.

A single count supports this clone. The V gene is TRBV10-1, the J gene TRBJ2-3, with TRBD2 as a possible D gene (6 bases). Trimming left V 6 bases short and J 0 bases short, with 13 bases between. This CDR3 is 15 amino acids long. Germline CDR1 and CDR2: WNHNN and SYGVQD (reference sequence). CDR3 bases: TGCGCCAGCAGGCCGACCGGGACTAGCACAGATACGCAGTATTTT. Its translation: CASRPTGTSTDTQYF.

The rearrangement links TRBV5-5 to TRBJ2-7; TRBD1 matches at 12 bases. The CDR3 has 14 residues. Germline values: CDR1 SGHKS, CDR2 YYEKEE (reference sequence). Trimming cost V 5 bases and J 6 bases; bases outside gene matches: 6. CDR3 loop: CASRWDRGPSEQYF. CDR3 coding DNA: TGTGCCAGCAGATGGGACAGGGGGCCCTCCGAGCAGTACTTC. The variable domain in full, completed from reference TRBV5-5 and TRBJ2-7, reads DAGVTQSPTHLIKTRGQQVTLRCSPISGHKSVSWYQQVLGQGPQFIFQYYEKEERGRGNFPDRFSARQFPNYSSELNVNALLLGDSALYLCASRWDRGPSEQYFGPGTRLTVT.

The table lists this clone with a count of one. The DNA of the CDR3 is TGTGCCAGCAGCCCAGGGGCAGGGGGCGAATACAATGAGCAGTTCTTC. This encodes CASSPGAGGEYNEQFF. The rearrangement uses TRBV13 and TRBJ2-1; 8 bases are shared with TRBD1. CDR1 and CDR2 (germline): PRHDT, FYEKMQ (reference sequence). The CDR3 contains 16 residues. V shed 5 bases, J shed 4 bases, and the junction held 10 bases outside the gene matches.

The CDR3 sequence is CASSLVGGGELFF. CDR3 coding DNA: TGTGCCAGCAGCTTGGTCGGCGGCGGGGAGCTGTTTTTT. The chain uses TRBV5-4 and TRBJ2-2, with D uncertain. V was pared by 0 bases and J by 7 bases, with 7 bases between. This CDR3 contains 13 residues. CDR1 and CDR2 (germline): SGHNT, YYREEE (reference sequence).

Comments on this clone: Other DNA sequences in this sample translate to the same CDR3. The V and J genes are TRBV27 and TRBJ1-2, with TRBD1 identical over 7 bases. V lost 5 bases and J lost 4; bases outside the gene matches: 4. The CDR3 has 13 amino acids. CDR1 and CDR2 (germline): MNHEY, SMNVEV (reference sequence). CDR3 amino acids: CASSPRGLYGYTF. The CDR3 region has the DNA TGTGCCAGCAGTCCGAGGGGGCTCTATGGCTACACCTTC.

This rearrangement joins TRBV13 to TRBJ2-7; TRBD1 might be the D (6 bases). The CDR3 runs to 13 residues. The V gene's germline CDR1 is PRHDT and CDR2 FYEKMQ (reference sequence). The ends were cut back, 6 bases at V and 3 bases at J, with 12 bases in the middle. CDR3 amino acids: CASRERGSYEQYF. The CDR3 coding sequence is TGTGCCAGCAGGGAAAGGGGGAGCTACGAGCAGTACTTC.

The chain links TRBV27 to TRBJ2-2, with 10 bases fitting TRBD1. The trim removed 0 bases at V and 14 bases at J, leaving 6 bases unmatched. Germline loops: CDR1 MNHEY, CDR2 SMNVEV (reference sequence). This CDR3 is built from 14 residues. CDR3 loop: CASSLSLRDRGLFF. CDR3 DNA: TGTGCCAGCAGTTTATCCCTTCGGGACAGGGGACTGTTTTTT.

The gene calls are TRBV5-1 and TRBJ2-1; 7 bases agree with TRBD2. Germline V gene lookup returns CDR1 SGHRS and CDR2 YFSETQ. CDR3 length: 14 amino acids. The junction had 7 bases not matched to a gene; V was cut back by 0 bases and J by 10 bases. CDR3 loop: CASSLAERGWEQFF. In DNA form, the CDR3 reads TGCGCCAGCAGCTTGGCGGAGCGGGGTTGGGAGCAGTTCTTC.

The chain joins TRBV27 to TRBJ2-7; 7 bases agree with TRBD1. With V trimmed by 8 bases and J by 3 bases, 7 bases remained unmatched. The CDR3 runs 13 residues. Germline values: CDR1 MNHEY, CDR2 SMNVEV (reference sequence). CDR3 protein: CASAPGQSYEQYF. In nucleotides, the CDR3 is TGTGCCAGCGCACCGGGACAGAGCTACGAGCAGTACTTC.

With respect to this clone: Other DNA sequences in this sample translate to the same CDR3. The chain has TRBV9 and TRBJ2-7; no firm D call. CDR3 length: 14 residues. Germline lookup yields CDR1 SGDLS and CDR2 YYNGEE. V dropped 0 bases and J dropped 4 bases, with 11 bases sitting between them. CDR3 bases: TGTGCCAGCAGCGTAGATTCGGGCTCGTACGAGCAGTACTTC. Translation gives CASSVDSGSYEQYF.

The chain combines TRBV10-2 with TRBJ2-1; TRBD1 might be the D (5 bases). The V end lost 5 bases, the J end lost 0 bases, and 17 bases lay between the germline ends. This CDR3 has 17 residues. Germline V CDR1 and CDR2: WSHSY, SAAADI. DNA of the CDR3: TGCGCCAGCAGTACACCTCGACAGTCGATCTCCTACAATGAGCAGTTCTTC. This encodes CASSTPRQSISYNEQFF.

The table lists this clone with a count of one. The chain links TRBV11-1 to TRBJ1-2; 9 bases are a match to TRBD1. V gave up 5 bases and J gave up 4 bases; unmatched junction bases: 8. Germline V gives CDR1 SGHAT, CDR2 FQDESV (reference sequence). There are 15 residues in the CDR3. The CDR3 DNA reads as TGTGCCAGCAGCATACCCGGGACAGGGCTCTATGGCTACACCTTC. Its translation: CASSIPGTGLYGYTF.

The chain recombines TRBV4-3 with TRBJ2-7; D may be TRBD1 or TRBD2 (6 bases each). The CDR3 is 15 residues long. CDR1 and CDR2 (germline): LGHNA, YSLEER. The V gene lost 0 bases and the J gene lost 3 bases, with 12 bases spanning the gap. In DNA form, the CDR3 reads TGCGCCAGCAGCCAAGATCCGGGGGCCTACTACGAGCAGTACTTC. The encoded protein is CASSQDPGAYYEQYF.

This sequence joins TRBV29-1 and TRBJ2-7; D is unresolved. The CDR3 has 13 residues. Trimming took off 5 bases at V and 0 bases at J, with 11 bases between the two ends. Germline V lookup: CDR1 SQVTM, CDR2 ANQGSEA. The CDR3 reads CSVLDGFSYEQYF. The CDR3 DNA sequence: TGCAGCGTTTTGGACGGATTCTCCTACGAGCAGTACTTC.

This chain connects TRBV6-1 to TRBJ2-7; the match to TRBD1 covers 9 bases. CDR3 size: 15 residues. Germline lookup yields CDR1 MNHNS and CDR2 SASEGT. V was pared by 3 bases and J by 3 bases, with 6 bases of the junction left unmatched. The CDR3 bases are TGTGCCAGCAGTGAGTTTCGGACAGGGGACTACGAGCAGTACTTC. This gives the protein CASSEFRTGDYEQYF.

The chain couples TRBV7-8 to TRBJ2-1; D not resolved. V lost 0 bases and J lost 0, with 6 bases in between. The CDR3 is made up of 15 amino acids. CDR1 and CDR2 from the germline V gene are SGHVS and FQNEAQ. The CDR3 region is CASSLAESSYNEQFF. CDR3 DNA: TGTGCCAGCAGCTTAGCGGAGAGCTCCTACAATGAGCAGTTCTTC.